The T cell receptor (beta chain) described here comes from a study of blood T cells in healthy people across ages. Primed by a sample-barcoded 5' primer and a J-beta primer mix, a second PCR proceeded for 7 to 11 cycles. TCRdb ran MiXCR on the 5' RACE reads and lists one entry per CDR3 protein. The sample contains fewer than 700,000 distinct CDR3 sequences, 35% to 50% of which appear only once. Notes on this clonotype: Its antigen is not known.

The extraction recovered at least 6 micrograms of total RNA per sample. Study conclusions and caveats: In long-lived donors, naive CD4+ cell counts and diversity exceeded those of aged donors. Per million T cells, TCR beta diversity dropped about linearly as age rose.

Sequenced sample: blood. This receptor was obtained from a man aged 80 or over in good health.

The CDR3 DNA sequence: TGTGCCAGCACCATAGCGTTTAGCACAGATACGCAGTATTTT. As protein: CASTIAFSTDTQYF. V gene TRBV7-2 combines with J gene TRBJ2-3, with D tentatively TRBD2 (5 bases). Trimming shortened V by 7 bases and J by 0 bases, and 11 bases separated the two germline ends. The CDR3 contains 14 residues. The germline V gene encodes CDR1 SGHTA and CDR2 FQGNSA.